Included here is one T cell receptor beta chain sequence, with context. Authors' processing steps: From reference gene primer amplification, estimates of nucleated cell counts were derived. Clones were read by immunoSEQ multiplex PCR, and TCRdb kept only the in-frame ones, dropping some. V and J calls and clone size are copied from that table; D and trimming were computed from the DNA. Of about 200,000 clones listed, around 95% are singletons. The data originate from a study of blood T cell repertoires in COVID-19. Followed longitudinally, the Seattle patients had been enrolled during active infection. The V gene's germline CDR1 is MNHEY and CDR2 SMNVEV (reference sequence). Deletions cut 5 bases from V and 9 bases from J, with 14 bases between. This CDR3 is 13 amino acids long.

Sequences were obtained from peripheral blood. This chain uses TRBV27 with TRBJ2-1, with a possible D match to TRBD2 (6 bases). This receptor was taken from a man aged 25 to 45 with COVID-19, enrolled during active disease. The CDR3 DNA reads as TGTGCCAGCAGTCTGGGACTTTACGGTGAGCAGTTCTTC. The encoded protein is CASSLGLYGEQFF.